This T cell receptor (beta chain) was captured by sequencing in a study of T-cell memory formation after mild COVID-19. Via MiXCR, TCRdb re-called the 5' RACE reads, giving one row per CDR3 protein. Of 450,000 to 700,000 distinct CDR3 sequences in the sample, about 20% were seen once. CDR1 and CDR2 from the germline V gene are MRHNA and SNTAGT. The CDR3 is 13 amino acids. Unmatched junction bases numbered 9, after V lost 7 bases and J lost 9 bases. Input material: PBMCs or a T cell subset sorted from them (not recorded which). This sequence originates from an adult woman who had mild COVID-19 (a few samples of this study predate the infection). Cell type and time point are not known. V and J are TRBV6-4 and TRBJ2-1; 7 positions agree with TRBD1. The CDR3 protein is CASKADRAGEQFF. The CDR3 nucleotides read TGTGCCAGCAAGGCCGACAGGGCGGGTGAGCAGTTCTTC.